This T cell receptor (beta chain) was recorded in a study of blood T cell repertoires in COVID-19. Profiling relied on immunoSEQ multiplex PCR, and the TCRdb table lists in-frame clones only, not all of them. The repertoire holds approximately 300,000 clones, over 85% seen once, with around 9% in the top ten. Recovery meant two consecutive negative NP/OP PCR tests, professional clearance, or resolved symptoms. From germline, CDR1 is SEHNR and CDR2 FQNEAQ (reference sequence). The V gene lost 2 bases and the J gene lost 1 base, with 14 bases spanning the gap. This CDR3 has 16 amino acids. The source of this sequence is a woman aged 30 to 39 who had recovered from COVID-19. The rearrangement joins TRBV7-9 to TRBJ1-1, with D possibly TRBD1 on 6 matching bases. Sequenced material: PBMCs or T cells enriched from blood (not recorded which). The CDR3 DNA sequence: TGTGCCAGCAGCTTACCACGGGGCAGGGGGAACACTGAAGCTTTCTTT. The encoded protein is CASSLPRGRGNTEAFF. Full variable domain (outside the CDR3, taken from reference TRBV7-9 and TRBJ1-1): DTGVSQNPRHKITKRGQNVTFRCDPISEHNRLYWYRQTLGQGPEFLTYFQNEAQLEKSRLLSDRFSAERPKGSFSTLEIQRTEQGDSAMYLCASSLPRGRGNTEAFFGQGTRLTVV.